Shown below are 4 T cell receptor beta chains from a single sample sequenced in a study of blood T cell repertoires in COVID-19. Clones were read by immunoSEQ multiplex PCR, and TCRdb kept only the in-frame ones, dropping some. The sample holds roughly 70,000 clones, about 91% seen once. Sequencing was performed on peripheral blood. These receptors were taken from a man at least 80 years old with acute or convalescent COVID-19.

This clone was seen once. J is TRBJ2-5 and V is TRBV6-5, with D maybe TRBD2 (6 bases). The CDR3 extends over 15 amino acids. CDR1 MNHEY and CDR2 SVGAGI come from the germline V gene. Trimming shortened V by 8 bases and J by 2 bases, and 18 bases separated the two germline ends. DNA of the CDR3: TGTGCCAGCGCCTTGGTAGTTGGGGGGCAAGAGACCCAGTACTTC. This gives the protein CASALVVGGQETQYF.

The chain employs TRBV27 and TRBJ1-2; 8 bases align to TRBD1. V gave up 5 bases and J gave up 7 bases; unmatched junction bases: 9. Germline V gene data show CDR1 as MNHEY and CDR2 as SMNVEV (reference sequence). This CDR3 is built from 14 residues. The CDR3 DNA reads TGTGCCAGCAGTCGGACGGACAGGGTGGGTGGCTACACCTTC. Residues: CASSRTDRVGGYTF.

This clone was found once. This sequence joins TRBV5-6 and TRBJ1-4; D not certain. CDR3 length equals 13 residues. Germline values: CDR1 SGHDT, CDR2 YYEEEE. V gave up 2 bases and J gave up 7 bases, with 9 bases separating them. The DNA for the CDR3 is TGTGCCAGCAGCTTTACCCCGGGTGAAAAACTGTTTTTT. This translates into CASSFTPGEKLFF.

The chain has TRBV3-1 (or the pseudogene TRBV3-2) and TRBJ1-6; D gene ambiguous. Per germline, CDR1 LGHDT and CDR2 YNNKEL (reference sequence). The CDR3 is 14 amino acids. V gave up 2 bases and J gave up 7 bases, with 9 bases separating them. The CDR3 coding sequence is TGTGCCAGCAGCCAACCCCAGTTCAATTCACCCCTCCACTTT. This codes for CASSQPQFNSPLHF.